Shown below are 27 T cell receptor beta chains from a single sample sequenced in a study of shared T cell receptors in the human thymus. Only in-frame clones appear in the TCRdb table, and some are missing; sequencing was by immunoSEQ multiplex PCR. Here the sample spans roughly 700,000 clones, roughly 90% being singletons. In addition, the sample was reused for a study of human thymus T cells.

Source material: thymocytes. Receptor source: a boy younger than two with a congenital heart defect.

The chain is built from TRBV19 and TRBJ2-1; D unresolved. The V and J ends lost 5 bases and 5 bases respectively, with 22 bases between them. The CDR3 length is 17 residues. Germline CDR1 and CDR2: LNHDA and SQIVND (reference sequence). CDR3 coding DNA: TGTGCCAGTAGTCCCCCCTTGGGCTACCATTACCACAATGAGCAGTTCTTC. Residues: CASSPPLGYHYHNEQFF.

The rearrangement links TRBV5-6 to TRBJ2-1, with TRBD1 matching over 8 bases. V was clipped by 1 base and J by 7 bases; unmatched bases: 7. CDR1 SGHDT and CDR2 YYEEEE come from the germline V gene. CDR3 length: 15 residues. The CDR3 region has the DNA TGTGCCAGCAGCTTGTGTGGACAGGGATGGAATGAGCAGTTCTTC. Translating gives CASSLCGQGWNEQFF.

The rearrangement joins TRBV28 to TRBJ2-7, with 10 bases identical to TRBD2. The germline V gene has CDR1 MDHEN and CDR2 SYDVKM. The V and J ends lost 3 bases and 3 bases, in that order; junction bases with no gene match: 8. CDR3 length equals 16 residues. CDR3 in DNA: TGTGCCAGCAGTTTCCTTTCTAGCGGGAGAAGCTACGAGCAGTACTTC. Translating it yields CASSFLSSGRSYEQYF.

The chain is built from TRBV14 and TRBJ2-7; 8 positions match TRBD1. After removal of 4 bases from V and 6 bases from J, the junction contained 2 bases not matched to a gene. The CDR3 runs 12 residues. The germline CDR1 and CDR2 sequences are SGHDN and FVKESK. The CDR3 DNA reads as TGTGCCAGCAGCCCGGGGACAGGCGAGCAGTACTTC. Translated: CASSPGTGEQYF.

The CDR3 sequence is CASSSFSTGTSGRAGGEQYF. The CDR3 DNA reads TGTGCCAGCAGTTCCTTTTCGACCGGGACTAGCGGGAGGGCCGGGGGGGAGCAGTACTTC. The V gene is TRBV28, the J gene TRBJ2-7, with 16 bases identical to TRBD2. The CDR3 is 20 amino acids. The V segment lost 4 bases and the J segment 7 bases; nucleotides outside the gene matches: 19. Germline V gene lookup returns CDR1 MDHEN and CDR2 SYDVKM.

The CDR3 is CATTGSHHPYNEQFF. CDR3 DNA: TGTGCCACTACAGGGTCCCATCATCCCTACAATGAGCAGTTCTTC. The chain uses TRBV19 and TRBJ2-1; D possibly corresponds to TRBD1 (6 bases). From germline, CDR1 is LNHDA and CDR2 SQIVND (reference sequence). This CDR3 has 15 amino acids. The V end lost 10 bases, the J end lost 2 bases, and 18 bases lay between the germline ends.

The chain employs TRBV5-4 and TRBJ1-2; D call uncertain. The germline V gene encodes CDR1 SGHNT and CDR2 YYREEE (reference sequence). Trimming shortened V by 2 bases and J by 7 bases, and 12 bases separated the two germline ends. The CDR3 sequence is 13 residues long. CDR3 in DNA: TGTGCCAGCAGCTTAACTGGTGCACTTGGCTACACCTTC. Translating gives CASSLTGALGYTF.

The V and J genes are TRBV11-3 and TRBJ2-7; perhaps TRBD1 as D (6 bases). The length of the CDR3 is 16 residues. The germline CDR1 and CDR2 sequences are SGHNT and YENEEA. The V end was cut by 2 bases, the J end by 2 bases, with 16 bases between. CDR3 loop: CASSLILPRGTYEQYF. CDR3 DNA sequence: TGTGCCAGCAGCTTAATTCTCCCCAGGGGAACCTACGAGCAGTACTTC.

The chain uses TRBV15 and TRBJ2-1; perhaps TRBD1 as D (6 bases). This CDR3 is built from 16 residues. Germline CDR1 and CDR2: LNHNV and YYDKDF (reference sequence). Trimming took off 1 base at V and 7 bases at J, with 17 bases between the two ends. CDR3 amino acids: CATSRGGQNSFNEQFF. The CDR3 nucleotides read TGTGCCACCAGCAGAGGTGGACAGAATTCCTTTAATGAGCAGTTCTTC.

The V gene is TRBV28, the J gene TRBJ2-1; the D is unclear. The CDR3 is 11 residues long. V shed 4 bases and J shed 6 bases, with 4 bases lying between them. CDR1 and CDR2 from the germline V gene are MDHEN and SYDVKM. CDR3: CASSYGNEQFF. In DNA form, the CDR3 reads TGTGCCAGCAGTTACGGCAATGAGCAGTTCTTC.

The chain has TRBV29-1 and TRBJ2-1; possibly TRBD1 for D (6 bases). V lost 3 bases to trimming and J lost 0 bases, with 18 bases between them. The CDR3 is 17 residues long. CDR1 and CDR2 (germline): SQVTM, ANQGSEA. CDR3 region: CSVDRGGPEHSYNEQFF. In nucleotides, the CDR3 is TGCAGCGTTGACAGGGGCGGCCCGGAACACTCCTACAATGAGCAGTTCTTC.

The V and J genes are TRBV11-2 and TRBJ2-1; D may be TRBD2 (5 bases). This CDR3 comprises 18 residues. The germline V gene encodes CDR1 SGHAT and CDR2 FQNNGV. Trimming shortened V by 2 bases and J by 4 bases, and 21 bases separated the two germline ends. CDR3 DNA: TGTGCCAGCAGCTTATGGCCCCTCGGACTCCCCGTTTACAATGAGCAGTTCTTC. Residues: CASSLWPLGLPVYNEQFF.

This CDR3 reads CASSERPGKSFEFF. Here the CDR3 DNA reads TGTGCCAGCAGTGAACGGCCAGGAAAGAGCTTCGAGTTCTTC. V usage is TRBV6-1 and J usage is TRBJ2-1; D is uncertain. The CDR3 contains 14 residues. In germline, CDR1 is MNHNS, CDR2 SASEGT. Trimming removed 2 bases from V and 14 bases from J, with 19 bases in between.

J is TRBJ2-7 and V is TRBV10-3, with 10 nucleotides matching TRBD2. Germline-derived CDR1 and CDR2 are ENHRY and SYGVKD. The CDR3 contains 18 residues. V lost 4 bases to trimming and J lost 3 bases; unmatched junction nucleotides: 15. The CDR3 bases are TGTGCCATCAGTGGGGTGGGGACAACTAGCGGGACTCGCTACGAGCAGTACTTC. It encodes CAISGVGTTSGTRYEQYF.

This chain links TRBV5-4 with TRBJ2-3, with 9 bases identical to TRBD2. Germline lookup yields CDR1 SGHNT and CDR2 YYREEE (reference sequence). V trimming: 4 bases; J trimming: 2 bases; junction bases outside the gene matches: 17. The CDR3 runs to 19 residues. The CDR3 DNA reads as TGTGCCAGCAGCCCATCCCCGAGACTAGCGGTCGGAATCACAGATACGCAGTATTTT. This codes for CASSPSPRLAVGITDTQYF.

The V and J genes are TRBV14 and TRBJ2-2; TRBD1 might be the D (5 bases). V lost 2 bases and J lost 6, with 10 bases in between. CDR1 SGHDN and CDR2 FVKESK come from the germline V gene. CDR3 length: 14 residues. The CDR3 bases are TGTGCCAGCAGCCAACAAGGGGTTGCCGGGGAGCTGTTTTTT. Its translation: CASSQQGVAGELFF.

The V and J genes are TRBV6-1 and TRBJ2-7; 10 bases map to TRBD2. The ends lost 3 bases at V and 3 bases at J; junction bases unmatched: 11. This CDR3 has 17 amino acids. Germline CDR1 MNHNS, CDR2 SASEGT. The CDR3 DNA reads TGTGCCAGCAGTGATCGGGGAGCGGGAGGGCCTTTCTACGAGCAGTACTTC. Protein sequence: CASSDRGAGGPFYEQYF.

The chain recombines TRBV28 with TRBJ2-6, with a possible D match to TRBD2 (7 bases). Trimming took 2 bases from V and 0 from J, leaving 11 bases between them. This CDR3 is 17 amino acids long. Germline CDR1 MDHEN, CDR2 SYDVKM. CDR3 sequence reads: CASSLGGASSGANVLTF. Written as DNA, the CDR3 is TGTGCCAGCAGTTTAGGGGGGGCGAGCTCTGGGGCCAACGTCCTGACTTTC.

The chain recombines TRBV7-9 with TRBJ1-3; possibly TRBD1 for D (5 bases). This CDR3 comprises 15 residues. Germline V gives CDR1 SEHNR, CDR2 FQNEAQ (reference sequence). The V end was cut by 5 bases, the J end by 0 bases, with 11 bases between. The CDR3 here is CASSRGGISGNTIYF. The CDR3 DNA follows: TGTGCCAGCAGCCGGGGGGGGATCTCTGGAAACACCATATATTTT. The entire variable domain, with the rest obtained from reference TRBV7-9 and TRBJ1-3, is as follows: DTGVSQNPRHKITKRGQNVTFRCDPISEHNRLYWYRQTLGQGPEFLTYFQNEAQLEKSRLLSDRFSAERPKGSFSTLEIQRTEQGDSAMYLCASSRGGISGNTIYFGEGSWLTVV.

This chain links TRBV4-3 with TRBJ2-1; weak D call: TRBD2 (7 bases). The V gene lost 5 bases and the J gene lost 3 bases, with 26 bases spanning the gap. Germline values: CDR1 LGHNA, CDR2 YSLEER. The CDR3 totals 19 residues. The CDR3 sequence is CASSLREGGEDLHYNEQFF. CDR3 nucleotides: TGCGCCAGCAGCTTACGCGAGGGGGGGGAGGACCTCCACTACAATGAGCAGTTCTTC.

This chain connects TRBV12-2 to TRBJ1-3. TRBV12-2 is a pseudogene. This CDR3 has 18 residues. The chain's CDR3 is CASRPVGHRENSGNTIYF. In DNA, the CDR3 is TGTGCAAGTCGCCCAGTGGGTCATCGGGAGAACTCTGGAAACACCATATATTTT.

The CDR3 region has the DNA TGTGCCAGCAGCCCCAAGCGGGGAGATGGGTACGAGCAGTACTTC. Protein sequence: CASSPKRGDGYEQYF. The genes are TRBV14 and TRBJ2-7, with 7 positions matching TRBD2. Germline CDR1 SGHDN, CDR2 FVKESK. This CDR3 comprises 15 residues. Trimming removed 4 bases from V and 4 bases from J; junction bases left unmatched: 10.

This chain joins TRBV27 and TRBJ2-7; the match to TRBD2 covers 10 bases. The CDR3 extends over 15 amino acids. V dropped 4 bases and J dropped 7; count of bases not matched to a gene: 10. Germline-derived CDR1 and CDR2 are MNHEY and SMNVEV (reference sequence). In nucleotides, the CDR3 is TGTGCCAGCAGTTGGAGCGGGAGGGCCGATGGGGAGCAGTACTTC. It yields the protein CASSWSGRADGEQYF.

This chain uses TRBV7-8 with TRBJ2-5, with 8 nucleotides matching TRBD2. In germline, CDR1 is SGHVS, CDR2 FQNEAQ. V shed 8 bases and J 2 bases; nucleotides not matched to a gene: 10. The CDR3 sequence is 15 residues long. CDR3 amino acids: CASLVGRGAQETQYF. CDR3 DNA sequence: TGTGCCAGCCTGGTCGGGCGGGGGGCTCAAGAGACCCAGTACTTC.

This chain connects TRBV2 to TRBJ2-7; possible D gene TRBD2, 5 bases. Germline CDR1 and CDR2: SNHLY and FYNNEI. The CDR3 contains 16 residues. Trimming cost V 3 bases and J 4 bases, with 19 bases left between them. The CDR3 nucleotides read TGTGCCAGCAGTGATTCCTCCGGCCTAACTAGGTACGAGCAGTACTTC. Protein sequence: CASSDSSGLTRYEQYF. The full variable domain, completed using reference TRBV2 and TRBJ2-7, is EPEVTQTPSHQVTQMGQEVILRCVPISNHLYFYWYRQILGQKVEFLVSFYNNEISEKSEIFDDQFSVERPDGSNFTLKIRSTKLEDSAMYFCASSDSSGLTRYEQYFGPGTRLTVT.

This clone was picked up one time. The rearrangement joins TRBV5-4 to TRBJ2-5; 15 bases map to TRBD2. The CDR3 extends over 18 amino acids. Trimming at V came to 3 bases and at J to 0 bases, leaving 6 bases not matched to a gene. Germline V lookup: CDR1 SGHNT, CDR2 YYREEE (reference sequence). CDR3 loop: CASSYGLAGGPYQETQYF. DNA for the CDR3: TGTGCCAGCAGCTATGGACTAGCGGGAGGGCCGTACCAAGAGACCCAGTACTTC.

The V and J genes are TRBV14 and TRBJ1-3; a possible D gene is TRBD1 (5 bases). V lost 4 bases, J lost 3 bases, and 25 bases lay in between. This CDR3 is 19 amino acids long. The germline V gene encodes CDR1 SGHDN and CDR2 FVKESK. Written as DNA, the CDR3 is TGTGCCAGCAGCCGCGGGGACTTGAGGCCGGTCTCTGGTGGAAACACCATATATTTT. This codes for CASSRGDLRPVSGGNTIYF.